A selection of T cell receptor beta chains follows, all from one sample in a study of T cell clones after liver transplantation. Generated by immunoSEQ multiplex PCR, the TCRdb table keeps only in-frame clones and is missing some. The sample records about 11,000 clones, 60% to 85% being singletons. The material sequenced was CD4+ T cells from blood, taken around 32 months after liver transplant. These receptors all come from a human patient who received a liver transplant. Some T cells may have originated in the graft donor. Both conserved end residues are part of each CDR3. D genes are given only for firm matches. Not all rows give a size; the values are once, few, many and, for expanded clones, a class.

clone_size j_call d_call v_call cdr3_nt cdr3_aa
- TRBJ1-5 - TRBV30 TGTGCCTGGAGTTTGGGACACAATCAGCCCCAGCATTTT CAWSLGHNQPQHF
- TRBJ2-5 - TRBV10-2 TGCGCCAGCAGTGAGTCGGCAGAGGATCTCCAAGAGACCCAGTACTTC CASSESAEDLQETQYF
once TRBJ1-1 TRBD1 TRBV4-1 TGCGCCAGCAGCCAAGATGGGACAGGGGAAAACACTGAAGCTTTCTTT CASSQDGTGENTEAFF
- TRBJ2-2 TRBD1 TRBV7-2 TGTGCCAGCAGCGGCGGGACAGGGGGGACCGGGGAGCTGTTTTTT CASSGGTGGTGELFF
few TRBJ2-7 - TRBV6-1 TGTGCCAGCAGTGAAGATACTGGGGGCCTCTACGAGCAGTACTTC CASSEDTGGLYEQYF
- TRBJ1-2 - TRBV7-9 TGTGCCAGCAGCTTATATCAGAGACCAGCCCATGGCTACACCTTC CASSLYQRPAHGYTF
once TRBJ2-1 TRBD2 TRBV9 TGTGCCAGCAGCGTAGACCCTAGCGGGAACTCTGGACGGTTCGATGAGCAGTTCTTC CASSVDPSGNSGRFDEQFF
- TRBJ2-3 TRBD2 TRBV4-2 TGTGCCAGCAGCCAAGATCTAGCGGGGGGCACAGATACGCAGTATTTT CASSQDLAGGTDTQYF
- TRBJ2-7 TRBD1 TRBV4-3 TGCGCCAGCAGCCTGGAGGGACAGGGGAACGACGAGCAGTACTTC CASSLEGQGNDEQYF
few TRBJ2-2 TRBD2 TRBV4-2 TGTGCCAGCAGCCAAGCCCTTAGCGGGGCGGACACCGGGGAGCTGTTTTTT CASSQALSGADTGELFF
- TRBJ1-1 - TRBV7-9 TGTGCCAGCAGCCCGACAAATAGGGGAGCTTTCTTT CASSPTNRGAFF
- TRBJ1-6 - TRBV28 TGTGCCAGCAGTTCCGGGACGGGTAATTCACCCCTCCACTTT CASSSGTGNSPLHF
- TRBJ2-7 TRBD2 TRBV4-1 TGCGCCAGCAGCCAAGACCCGGGAGGGTACGAGCAGTACTTC CASSQDPGGYEQYF
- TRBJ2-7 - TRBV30 TGTGCCTGGATCGGAGTGCGAGGGTACGAGCAGTACTTC CAWIGVRGYEQYF
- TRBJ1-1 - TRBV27 TGTGCCAGCAGTTTCGTGGGGGGGCACACTGAAGCTTTCTTT CASSFVGGHTEAFF
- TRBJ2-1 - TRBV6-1 TGTGCCAGCAGTGCCCCGAATGAGCAGTTCTTC CASSAPNEQFF
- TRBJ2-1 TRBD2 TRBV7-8 TGTGCCAGCAGCTTAGAGCGGGACGTCAATGAGCAGTTCTTC CASSLERDVNEQFF
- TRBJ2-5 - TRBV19 TGTGCCAGTAGTATAGAAGAGGTGGGGCAAGAGACCCAGTACTTC CASSIEEVGQETQYF
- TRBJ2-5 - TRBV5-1 TGCGCCAGCAGCTTGTGGGCAGATGGGGAGACCCAGTACTTC CASSLWADGETQYF
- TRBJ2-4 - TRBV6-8 TGTGCCAGCACCCGAGTGACGCGGGACCAAGAGACGCTAGCCAAAAACATTCAGTACTTC CASTRVTRDQETLAKNIQYF
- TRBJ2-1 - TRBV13 TGTGCCAGCAGCTCGATGGACCGATCTACTAATGAGCAGTTCTTC CASSSMDRSTNEQFF
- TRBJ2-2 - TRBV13 TGTGCCAGCAGCTTAGTGCGGCAGATGAACACCGGGGAGCTGTTTTTT CASSLVRQMNTGELFF
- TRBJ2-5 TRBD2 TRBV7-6 TGTGCCAGCAGCCAGGATCTAGCGGGATTGGAGGAGACCCAGTACTTC CASSQDLAGLEETQYF
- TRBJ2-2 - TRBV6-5 TGTGCCAGCAGTTTTGCGGAAACGGGCGGGGAGCTGTTTTTT CASSFAETGGELFF
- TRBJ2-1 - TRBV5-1 TGCGCCAGCAGCGCATTAGGCGACTACAATGAGCAGTTCTTC CASSALGDYNEQFF
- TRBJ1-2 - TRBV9 TGTGCCAGCAGCGTAGCGGGAACTAACTATGGCTACACCTTC CASSVAGTNYGYTF
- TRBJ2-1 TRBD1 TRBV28 TGTGCCAGCAGTTCTCCGGGACAGCGATCCGGGACGGGCTCCTACAATGAGCAGTTCTTC CASSSPGQRSGTGSYNEQFF
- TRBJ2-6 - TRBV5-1 TGCGCCAGCAGCTTAGGCAGGGGTGCCCCTCCGTCTGGGGCCAACGTCCTGACTTTC CASSLGRGAPPSGANVLTF
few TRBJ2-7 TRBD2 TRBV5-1 TGCGCCAGCAGCTTGGATCCAGGACTAGCGGACTCCTACGAGCAGTACTTC CASSLDPGLADSYEQYF
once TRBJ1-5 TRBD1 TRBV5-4 TGTGCCAGCAGCTGGGACAGGGATCAGCCCCAGCATTTT CASSWDRDQPQHF
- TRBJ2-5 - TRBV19 TGTGCCAGTAATGAGGGATTCGACGAGACCCAGTACTTC CASNEGFDETQYF
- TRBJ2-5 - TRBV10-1 TGCGCCAGCAGTGAGATAGGGGCAAGCCAAGAGACCCAGTACTTC CASSEIGASQETQYF
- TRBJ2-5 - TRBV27 TGTGCCAGCAGTTTTGGTAGGGCGGAAGAGACCCAGTACTTC CASSFGRAEETQYF
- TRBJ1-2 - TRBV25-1 TGTGCCAGCAGTGACTCCGACAGAATTAACGGCTACACCTTC CASSDSDRINGYTF
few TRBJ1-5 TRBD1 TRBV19 TGTGCCACACGACAGGGGATTTCTCAGCCCCAGCATTTT CATRQGISQPQHF
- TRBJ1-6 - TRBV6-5 TGTGCCAGCAGTTACCTGGACAGTTATAATTCACCCCTCCACTTT CASSYLDSYNSPLHF
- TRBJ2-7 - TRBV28 TGTGCCAGCAAACCCGAGGACTTTTCCCCCTCCTACGAGCAGTACTTC CASKPEDFSPSYEQYF
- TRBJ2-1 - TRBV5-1 TGCGCCAGCAGCCGGGATGGGATGAGCTCCTACAATGAGCAGTTCTTC CASSRDGMSSYNEQFF
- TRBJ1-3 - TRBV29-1 TGCAGCGTTCTCGGAGAGAGCTCTGGAAACACCATATATTTT CSVLGESSGNTIYF
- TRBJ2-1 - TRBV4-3 TGCGCCAGCAGCCAAGATGCAGATGAGCAGTTCTTC CASSQDADEQFF